The rows below give T cell receptor beta chains drawn from one sample of a study of brain T cells in children with intractable seizures. Here immunoSEQ multiplex PCR was the method, and the copy in TCRdb shows in-frame clones only, minus some. The data hold about 76,000 clones, with more than 85% observed a single time. Source: peripheral blood, taken at surgery. The receptors derive from a boy less than two years old with tuberous sclerosis and intractable seizures. The CDR3 runs from the conserved cysteine through the conserved F or W. The order of the fields is J gene, V gene, D gene, clone size, CDR3 protein, CDR3 DNA. D genes are given only for firm matches. Some rows mark clone size as missing; the rest say once, few, many or name a class of expanded clone.

j_call: TRBJ2-3
v_call: TRBV3-1/TRBV3-2
d_call: TRBD2
clone_size: .
cdr3_aa: CASSQDLGLAGLTDTQYF
cdr3_nt: TGTGCCAGCAGCCAAGATCTTGGGCTAGCGGGACTCACAGATACGCAGTATTTT

j_call: TRBJ2-1
v_call: TRBV28
d_call: TRBD2
clone_size: .
cdr3_aa: CASSEYSGRGEQFF
cdr3_nt: TGTGCCAGCAGTGAATACAGCGGGAGAGGTGAGCAGTTCTTC

j_call: TRBJ2-1
v_call: TRBV5-4
d_call: TRBD2
clone_size: .
cdr3_aa: CASSRRLAWDGEQFF
cdr3_nt: TGTGCCAGCAGCAGAAGACTAGCCTGGGACGGTGAGCAGTTCTTC

j_call: TRBJ1-1
v_call: TRBV5-1
d_call: .
clone_size: .
cdr3_aa: CASSREIQTRNTEAFF
cdr3_nt: TGCGCCAGCAGCCGAGAAATACAAACACGGAACACTGAAGCTTTCTTT

j_call: TRBJ2-5
v_call: TRBV3-1/TRBV3-2
d_call: .
clone_size: .
cdr3_aa: CASSQGTVAETQYF
cdr3_nt: TGTGCCAGCAGCCAAGGGACAGTAGCGGAGACCCAGTACTTC

j_call: TRBJ1-4
v_call: TRBV6-5
d_call: TRBD1
clone_size: .
cdr3_aa: CASSYGTGGEKLFF
cdr3_nt: TGTGCCAGCAGTTACGGGACAGGAGGGGAAAAACTGTTTTTT

j_call: TRBJ2-7
v_call: TRBV3-1/TRBV3-2
d_call: TRBD2
clone_size: once
cdr3_aa: CAGSQVLGASGFDEQYF
cdr3_nt: TGTGCCGGCAGCCAAGTGCTAGGGGCTAGCGGGTTCGACGAGCAGTACTTC

j_call: TRBJ1-5
v_call: TRBV6-6
d_call: .
clone_size: .
cdr3_aa: CASTRGSGNQPQHF
cdr3_nt: TGTGCCAGCACGCGGGGATCGGGCAATCAGCCCCAGCATTTT

j_call: TRBJ2-1
v_call: TRBV3-1/TRBV3-2
d_call: .
clone_size: .
cdr3_aa: CASSQGGVPVFEQFF
cdr3_nt: TGTGCCAGCAGCCAAGGAGGAGTCCCAGTTTTCGAGCAGTTCTTC

j_call: TRBJ2-1
v_call: TRBV5-8
d_call: TRBD2
clone_size: .
cdr3_aa: CASSPLRGGNNEQFF
cdr3_nt: TGTGCCAGCAGCCCTTTACGGGGGGGAAACAATGAGCAGTTCTTC

j_call: TRBJ2-2
v_call: TRBV6-5
d_call: .
clone_size: .
cdr3_aa: CASSYSNTGELFF
cdr3_nt: TGTGCCAGCAGTTACTCAAACACCGGGGAGCTGTTTTTT

j_call: TRBJ1-2
v_call: TRBV4-1
d_call: .
clone_size: .
cdr3_aa: CASSQVQEAETNYGYTF
cdr3_nt: TGCGCCAGCAGCCAGGTACAGGAGGCCGAGACTAACTATGGCTACACCTTC

j_call: TRBJ2-3
v_call: TRBV5-1
d_call: TRBD2
clone_size: .
cdr3_aa: CASSLAAGGTDTQYF
cdr3_nt: TGCGCCAGCAGCTTGGCAGCGGGGGGGACAGATACGCAGTATTTT

j_call: TRBJ2-5
v_call: TRBV18
d_call: TRBD2
clone_size: .
cdr3_aa: CASSQPGLAGVGTQYF
cdr3_nt: TGTGCCAGCTCACAACCGGGACTAGCGGGAGTGGGGACCCAGTACTTC

j_call: TRBJ2-7
v_call: TRBV29-1
d_call: .
clone_size: .
cdr3_aa: CSVGVAFLGEQYF
cdr3_nt: TGCAGCGTTGGGGTCGCATTTCTAGGGGAGCAGTACTTC

j_call: TRBJ2-3
v_call: TRBV24-1
d_call: TRBD2
clone_size: .
cdr3_aa: CATSDRTSTDTQYF
cdr3_nt: TGTGCCACCAGTGACAGGACTAGTACAGATACGCAGTATTTT

j_call: TRBJ1-4
v_call: TRBV6-4
d_call: TRBD1
clone_size: .
cdr3_aa: CASRESGTGVKKLFF
cdr3_nt: TGTGCCAGCAGAGAATCCGGGACAGGGGTAAAAAAACTGTTTTTT

j_call: TRBJ2-2
v_call: TRBV7-9
d_call: TRBD2
clone_size: .
cdr3_aa: CASSFDPGLNTGELFF
cdr3_nt: TGTGCCAGCAGCTTCGACCCGGGACTAAACACCGGGGAGCTGTTTTTT